This T cell receptor (beta chain) was documented in a study of blood T cell repertoires in COVID-19. Study information: The analysed material was cDNA or gDNA that came from T cells, B-cell-depleted T cells, or PBMCs.

Trimming cost V 1 base and J 6 bases, with 4 bases left between them. CDR1 and CDR2 (germline): MNHNS, SASEGT. The CDR3 is made up of 13 amino acids. Authors' data handling: Estimates of nucleated cell counts were drawn from the amplification of reference gene primers. This table comes from immunoSEQ multiplex PCR, and its TCRdb copy is limited to in-frame clones, with some not included. The V and J calls and clone size are taken from that table; D and trimming were inferred from the DNA. The sample contains tens of thousands of clones, about 82% of which appear only once. The receptor's source is a woman older than 75 in a cohort sampled during active or convalescent COVID-19. The gene calls are TRBV6-1 and TRBJ1-6, with D unresolved. Sequences were obtained from peripheral blood. The CDR3 sequence: CASSEVGNSPLHF. The CDR3 region has the DNA TGTGCCAGCAGTGAAGTCGGTAATTCACCCCTCCACTTT.